This T cell receptor beta chain was recorded in a study of patients and donors after allogeneic stem cell transplantation. This CDR3 region has 16 residues. Germline loops: CDR1 KGHSH, CDR2 LQKENI. The ends lost 6 bases at V and 2 bases at J; junction bases unmatched: 11. MiXCR, run by TCRdb on the RT-PCR reads, gives a single entry per CDR3 protein. This sample carries about a million distinct CDR3 sequences, over 15% of them seen once, and the ten largest clones take around 5.5%. This chain links TRBV18 with TRBJ2-3; TRBD1 matches 7 bases. Sequenced material: blood, either unsorted or a sorted T cell fraction (not recorded which). The origin of this receptor is a human donor who was either an allogeneic HSCT recipient or a stem cell or donor lymphocyte infusion donor (not recorded which). It is not recorded whose cells these are; they may come from a transplant donor. Here the CDR3 reads CASSYQRTGLTDTQYF. The CDR3 region has the DNA TGTGCCAGCTCCTACCAAAGGACAGGACTCACAGATACGCAGTATTTT.